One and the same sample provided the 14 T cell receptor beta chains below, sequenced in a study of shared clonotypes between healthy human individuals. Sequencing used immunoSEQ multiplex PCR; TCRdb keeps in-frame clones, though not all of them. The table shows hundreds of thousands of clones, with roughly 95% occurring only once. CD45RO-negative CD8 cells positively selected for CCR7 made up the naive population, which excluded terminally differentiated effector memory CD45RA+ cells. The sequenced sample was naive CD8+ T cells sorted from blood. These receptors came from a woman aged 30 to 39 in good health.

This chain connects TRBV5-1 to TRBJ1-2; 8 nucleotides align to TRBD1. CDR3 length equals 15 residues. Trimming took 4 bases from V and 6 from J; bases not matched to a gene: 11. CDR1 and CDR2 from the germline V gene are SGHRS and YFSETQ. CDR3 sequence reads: CASSPRTGILDGYTF. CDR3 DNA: TGCGCCAGCAGCCCAAGGACAGGGATTCTTGATGGCTACACCTTC.

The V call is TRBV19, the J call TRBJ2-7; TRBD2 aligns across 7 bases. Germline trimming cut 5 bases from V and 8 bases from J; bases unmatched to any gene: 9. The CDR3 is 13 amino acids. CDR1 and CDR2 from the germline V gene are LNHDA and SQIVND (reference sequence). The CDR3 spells CASSGGRYSKQYF. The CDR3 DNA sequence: TGTGCCAGTAGTGGCGGGAGATATTCGAAGCAGTACTTC.

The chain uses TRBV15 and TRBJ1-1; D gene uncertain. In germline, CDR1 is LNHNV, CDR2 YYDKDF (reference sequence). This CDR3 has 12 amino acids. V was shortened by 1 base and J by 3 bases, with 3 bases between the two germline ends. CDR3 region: CATSRGDTEAFF. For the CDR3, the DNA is TGTGCCACCAGCAGAGGGGACACTGAAGCTTTCTTT. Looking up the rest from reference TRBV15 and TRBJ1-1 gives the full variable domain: DAMVIQNPRYQVTQFGKPVTLSCSQTLNHNVMYWYQQKSSQAPKLLFHYYDKDFNNEADTPDNFQSRRPNTSFCFLDIRSPGLGDTAMYLCATSRGDTEAFFGQGTRLTVV.

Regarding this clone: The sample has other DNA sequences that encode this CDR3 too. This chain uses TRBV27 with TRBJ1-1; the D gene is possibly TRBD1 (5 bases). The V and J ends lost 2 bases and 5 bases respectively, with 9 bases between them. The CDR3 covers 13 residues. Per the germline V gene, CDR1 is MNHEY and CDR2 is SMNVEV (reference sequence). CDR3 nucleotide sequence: TGTGCCAGCAGTTTAGGGGGAAGGACTGAAGCTTTCTTT. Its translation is CASSLGGRTEAFF.

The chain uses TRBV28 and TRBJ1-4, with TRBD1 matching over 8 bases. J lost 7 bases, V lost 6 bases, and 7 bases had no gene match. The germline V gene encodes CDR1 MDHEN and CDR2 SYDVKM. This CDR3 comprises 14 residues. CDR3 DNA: TGTGCCAGCAGGACAGGGGCCGGTGGTGAAAAACTGTTTTTT. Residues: CASRTGAGGEKLFF.

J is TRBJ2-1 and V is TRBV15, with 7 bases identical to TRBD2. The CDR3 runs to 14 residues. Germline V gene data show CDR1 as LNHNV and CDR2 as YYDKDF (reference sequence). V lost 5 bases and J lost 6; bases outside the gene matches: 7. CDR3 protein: CATSHKTSTNEQFF. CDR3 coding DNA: TGTGCCACCAGCCATAAGACTAGCACCAATGAGCAGTTCTTC.

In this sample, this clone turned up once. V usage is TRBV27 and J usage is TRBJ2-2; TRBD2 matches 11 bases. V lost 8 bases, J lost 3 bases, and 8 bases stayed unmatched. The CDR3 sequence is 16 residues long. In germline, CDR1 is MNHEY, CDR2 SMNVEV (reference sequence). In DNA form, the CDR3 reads TGTGCCAGCTCCTTAGCGGGAGGGCCAGACACCGGGGAGCTGTTTTTT. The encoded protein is CASSLAGGPDTGELFF.

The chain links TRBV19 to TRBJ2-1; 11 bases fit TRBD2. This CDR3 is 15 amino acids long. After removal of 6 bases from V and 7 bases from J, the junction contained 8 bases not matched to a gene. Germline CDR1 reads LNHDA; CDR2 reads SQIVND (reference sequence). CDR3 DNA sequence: TGTGCCAGTAGCTCCGGGACTAGCGGCCTTAATGAGCAGTTCTTC. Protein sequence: CASSSGTSGLNEQFF.

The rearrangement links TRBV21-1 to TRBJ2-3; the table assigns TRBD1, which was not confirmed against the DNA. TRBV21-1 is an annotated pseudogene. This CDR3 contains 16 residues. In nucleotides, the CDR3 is TGTGCCAGCAGCCGCTGGGACAGGGGATCAGGGGATACGCAGTATTTT. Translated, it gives CASSRWDRGSGDTQYF.

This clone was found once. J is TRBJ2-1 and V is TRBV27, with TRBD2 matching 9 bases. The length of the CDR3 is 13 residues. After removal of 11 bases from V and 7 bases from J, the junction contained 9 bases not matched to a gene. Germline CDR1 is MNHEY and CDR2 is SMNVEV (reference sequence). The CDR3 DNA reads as TGTGCCGCCGTAGCGGGAGTTAATAATGAGCAGTTCTTC. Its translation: CAAVAGVNNEQFF.

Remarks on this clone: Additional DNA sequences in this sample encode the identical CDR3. The CDR3 nucleotides are TGTGCCAGCAGTTTATCCCCGGGAAGCTCCTACAATGAGCAGTTCTTC. This codes for CASSLSPGSSYNEQFF. This chain uses TRBV27 with TRBJ2-1; a weak D match, TRBD2 (5 bases). V lost 0 bases and J lost 0, with 9 bases in between. The CDR3 totals 16 residues. CDR1 and CDR2 from the germline V gene are MNHEY and SMNVEV (reference sequence).

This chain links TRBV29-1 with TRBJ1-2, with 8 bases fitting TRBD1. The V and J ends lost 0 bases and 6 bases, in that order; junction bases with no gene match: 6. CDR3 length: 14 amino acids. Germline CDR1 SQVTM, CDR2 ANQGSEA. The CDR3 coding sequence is TGCAGCGTTGAAGAGGACAGGGCGGGTGATGGCTACACCTTC. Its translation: CSVEEDRAGDGYTF.

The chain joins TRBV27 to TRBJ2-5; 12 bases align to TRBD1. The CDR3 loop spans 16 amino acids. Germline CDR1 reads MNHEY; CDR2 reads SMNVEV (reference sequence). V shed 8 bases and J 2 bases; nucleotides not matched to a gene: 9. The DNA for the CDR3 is TGTGCCAGCTCGGGACAGGGGGCCACCATGCAAGAGACCCAGTACTTC. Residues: CASSGQGATMQETQYF.

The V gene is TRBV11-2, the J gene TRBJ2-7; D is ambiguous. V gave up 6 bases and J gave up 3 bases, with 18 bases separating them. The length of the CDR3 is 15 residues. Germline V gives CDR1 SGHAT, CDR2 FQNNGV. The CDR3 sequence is CASREREGFGYEQYF. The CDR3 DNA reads TGTGCCAGCAGGGAAAGAGAAGGGTTTGGCTACGAGCAGTACTTC.